The sequence of this T cell receptor (beta chain) was determined in a study of T cells after somatic rescue of genetic block. Profiled with immunoSEQ multiplex PCR; TCRdb holds only in-frame clones, not every one. This sample has over 95,000 clones; approximately 90% occur once, and the top ten carry roughly 1.5%. Trimming pared 1 base from V and 3 bases from J, leaving 13 bases between. CDR3 length: 16 residues. CDR1 and CDR2 (germline): SGHNT, YENEEA. The chain links TRBV11-3 to TRBJ2-1; maybe TRBD2 (7 bases). This clonotype was sampled from a woman under 30. The sample comprised peripheral blood mononuclear cells (PBMCs). As DNA, the CDR3 is TGTGCCAGCAGCTTAGGGGGGGGCCGCCTCTACAATGAGCAGTTCTTC. Translation: CASSLGGGRLYNEQFF.